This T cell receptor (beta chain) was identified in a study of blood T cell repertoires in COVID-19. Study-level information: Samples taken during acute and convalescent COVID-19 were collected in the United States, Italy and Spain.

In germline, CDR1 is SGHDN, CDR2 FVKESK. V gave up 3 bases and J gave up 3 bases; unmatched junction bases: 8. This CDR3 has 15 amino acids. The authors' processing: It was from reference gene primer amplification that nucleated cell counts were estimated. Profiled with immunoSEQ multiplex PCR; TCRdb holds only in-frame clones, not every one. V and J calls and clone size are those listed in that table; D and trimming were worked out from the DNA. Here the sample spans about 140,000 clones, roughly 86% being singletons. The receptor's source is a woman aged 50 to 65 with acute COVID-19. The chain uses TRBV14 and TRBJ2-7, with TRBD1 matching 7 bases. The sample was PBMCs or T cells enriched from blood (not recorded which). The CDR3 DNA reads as TGTGCCAGCAGCCACGCCCCGGGACAGCGCTACGAGCAGTACTTC. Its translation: CASSHAPGQRYEQYF.